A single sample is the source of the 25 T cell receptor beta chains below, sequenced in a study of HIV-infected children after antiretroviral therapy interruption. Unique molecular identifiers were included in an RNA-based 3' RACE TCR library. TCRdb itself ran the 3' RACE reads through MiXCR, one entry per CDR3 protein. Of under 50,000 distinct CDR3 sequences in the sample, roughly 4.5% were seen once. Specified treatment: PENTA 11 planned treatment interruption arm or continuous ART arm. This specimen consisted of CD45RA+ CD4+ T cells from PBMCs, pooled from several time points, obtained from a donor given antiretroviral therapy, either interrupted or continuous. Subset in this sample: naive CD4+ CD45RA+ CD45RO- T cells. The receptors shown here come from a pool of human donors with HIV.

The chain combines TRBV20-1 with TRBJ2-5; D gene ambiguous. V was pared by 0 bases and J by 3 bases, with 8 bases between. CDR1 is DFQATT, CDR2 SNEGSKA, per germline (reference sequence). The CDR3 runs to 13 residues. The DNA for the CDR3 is TGCAGTGCTAGAGAGAGTCTAGAAGAGACCCAGTACTTC. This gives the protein CSARESLEETQYF.

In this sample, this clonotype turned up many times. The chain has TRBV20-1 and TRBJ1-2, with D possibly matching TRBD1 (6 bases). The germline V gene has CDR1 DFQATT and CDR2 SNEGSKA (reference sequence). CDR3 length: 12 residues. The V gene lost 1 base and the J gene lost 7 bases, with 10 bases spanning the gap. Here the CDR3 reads CSARVQGGGYTF. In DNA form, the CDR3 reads TGCAGTGCTAGAGTACAGGGTGGTGGCTACACCTTC.

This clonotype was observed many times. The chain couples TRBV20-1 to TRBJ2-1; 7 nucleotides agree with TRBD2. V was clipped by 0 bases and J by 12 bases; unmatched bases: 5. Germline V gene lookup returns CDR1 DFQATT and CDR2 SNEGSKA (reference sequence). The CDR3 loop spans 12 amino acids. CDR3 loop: CSARESGDLQFF. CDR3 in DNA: TGCAGTGCTAGAGAGAGCGGGGACTTGCAGTTCTTC.

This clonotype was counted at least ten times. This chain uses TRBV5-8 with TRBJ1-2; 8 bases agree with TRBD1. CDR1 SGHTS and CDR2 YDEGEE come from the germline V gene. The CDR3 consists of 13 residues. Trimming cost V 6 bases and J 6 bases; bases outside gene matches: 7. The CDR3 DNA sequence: TGTGCCAGCATCGCCGGACAGGGTGATGGCTACACCTTC. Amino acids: CASIAGQGDGYTF.

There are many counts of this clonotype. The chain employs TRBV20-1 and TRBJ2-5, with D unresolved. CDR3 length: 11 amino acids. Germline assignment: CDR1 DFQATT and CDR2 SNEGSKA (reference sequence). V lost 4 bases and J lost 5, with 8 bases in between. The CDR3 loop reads CSAKTKETQYF. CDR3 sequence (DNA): TGCAGTGCTAAAACCAAGGAGACCCAGTACTTC.

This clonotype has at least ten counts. The CDR3 is CASRSRTDTQYF. CDR3 bases: TGTGCCAGCAGGTCACGCACAGATACGCAGTATTTT. This rearrangement joins TRBV12-3 or TRBV12-4 to TRBJ2-3; D is unresolved. There are 12 residues in the CDR3. Trimming shortened V by 6 bases and J by 1 base, and 5 bases separated the two germline ends.

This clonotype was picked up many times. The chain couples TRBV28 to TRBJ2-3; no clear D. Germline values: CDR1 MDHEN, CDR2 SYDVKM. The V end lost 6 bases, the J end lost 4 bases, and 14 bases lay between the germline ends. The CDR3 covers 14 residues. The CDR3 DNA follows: TGTGCCAGCAGCCTCGCTCAGGTGGCAGATACGCAGTATTTT. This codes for CASSLAQVADTQYF. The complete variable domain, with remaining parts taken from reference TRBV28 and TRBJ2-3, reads DVKVTQSSRYLVKRTGEKVFLECVQDMDHENMFWYRQDPGLGLRLIYFSYDVKMKEKGDIPEGYSVSREKKERFSLILESASTNQTSMYLCASSLAQVADTQYFGPGTRLTVL.

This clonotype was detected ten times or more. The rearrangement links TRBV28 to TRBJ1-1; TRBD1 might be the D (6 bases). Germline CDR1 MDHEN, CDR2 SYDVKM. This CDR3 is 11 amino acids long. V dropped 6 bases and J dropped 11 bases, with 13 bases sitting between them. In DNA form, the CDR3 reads TGTGCCAGCAGCCGGGACGGGGGCGCTTTCTTT. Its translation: CASSRDGGAFF.

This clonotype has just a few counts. CDR3 DNA sequence: TGTGCCAGCTCACCACTCCTGGACACAGGCACTGAAGCTTTCTTT. It is translated as CASSPLLDTGTEAFF. The J gene is TRBJ1-1, the V gene TRBV18; D perhaps matches TRBD1 (5 bases). Trimming took 1 base from V and 4 from J, leaving 13 bases between them. CDR1 and CDR2 (germline): KGHSH, LQKENI. This CDR3 contains 15 residues.

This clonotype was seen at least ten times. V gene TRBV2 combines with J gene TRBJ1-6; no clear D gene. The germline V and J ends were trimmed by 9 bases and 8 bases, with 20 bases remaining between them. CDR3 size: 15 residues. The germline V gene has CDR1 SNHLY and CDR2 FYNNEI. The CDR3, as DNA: TGTGCCAGTTCTCTCAGACCTCCCGGGGATTCACCCCTCCACTTT. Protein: CASSLRPPGDSPLHF.

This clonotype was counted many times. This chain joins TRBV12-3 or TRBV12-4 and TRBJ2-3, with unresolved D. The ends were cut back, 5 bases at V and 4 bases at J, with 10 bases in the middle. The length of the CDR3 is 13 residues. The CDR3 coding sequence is TGTGCCAGCAGTGTTGGGGTGCCAGATACGCAGTATTTT. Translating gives CASSVGVPDTQYF.

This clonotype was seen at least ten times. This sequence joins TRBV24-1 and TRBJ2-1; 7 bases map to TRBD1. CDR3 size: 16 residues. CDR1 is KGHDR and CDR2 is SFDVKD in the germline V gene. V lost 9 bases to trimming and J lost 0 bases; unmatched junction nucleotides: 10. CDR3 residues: CATAPAGGNSYNEQFF. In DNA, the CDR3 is TGTGCCACCGCCCCCGCAGGGGGAAACTCCTACAATGAGCAGTTCTTC.

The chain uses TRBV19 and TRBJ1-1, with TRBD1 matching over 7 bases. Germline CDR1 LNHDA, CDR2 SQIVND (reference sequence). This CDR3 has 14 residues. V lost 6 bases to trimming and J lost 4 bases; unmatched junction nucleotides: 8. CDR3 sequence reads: CASRRGLDGTEAFF. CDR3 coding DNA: TGTGCCAGTAGAAGGGGGCTAGACGGCACTGAAGCTTTCTTT.

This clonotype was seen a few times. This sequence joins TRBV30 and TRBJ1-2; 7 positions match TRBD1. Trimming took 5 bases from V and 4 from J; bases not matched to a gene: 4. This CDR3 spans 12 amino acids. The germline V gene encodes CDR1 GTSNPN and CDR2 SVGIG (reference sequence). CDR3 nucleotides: TGTGCCTGGGCAGGGGGAGTCTATGGCTACACCTTC. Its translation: CAWAGGVYGYTF.

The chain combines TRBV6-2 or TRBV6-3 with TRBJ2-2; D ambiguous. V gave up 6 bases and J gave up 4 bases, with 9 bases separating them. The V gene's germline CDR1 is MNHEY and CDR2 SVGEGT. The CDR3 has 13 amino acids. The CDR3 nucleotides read TGTGCCAGCAGACTTGACGGCACCGGGGAGCTGTTTTTT. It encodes CASRLDGTGELFF.

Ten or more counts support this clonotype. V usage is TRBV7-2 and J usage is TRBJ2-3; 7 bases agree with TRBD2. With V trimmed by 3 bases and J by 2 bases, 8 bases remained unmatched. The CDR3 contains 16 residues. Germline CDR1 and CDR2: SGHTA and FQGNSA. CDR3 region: CASSLRASGATDTQYF. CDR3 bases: TGTGCCAGCAGCTTGCGGGCCAGCGGGGCCACAGATACGCAGTATTTT. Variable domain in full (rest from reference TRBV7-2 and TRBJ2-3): GAGVSQSPSNKVTEKGKDVELRCDPISGHTALYWYRQSLGQGLEFLIYFQGNSAPDKSGLPSDRFSAERTGGSVSTLTIQRTQQEDSAVYLCASSLRASGATDTQYFGPGTRLTVL.

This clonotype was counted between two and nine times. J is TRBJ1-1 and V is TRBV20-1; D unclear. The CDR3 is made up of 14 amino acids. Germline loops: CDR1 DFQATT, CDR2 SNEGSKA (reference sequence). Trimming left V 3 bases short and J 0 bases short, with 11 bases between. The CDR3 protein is CSASGDAVNTEAFF. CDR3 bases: TGCAGTGCTAGTGGTGACGCGGTGAACACTGAAGCTTTCTTT.

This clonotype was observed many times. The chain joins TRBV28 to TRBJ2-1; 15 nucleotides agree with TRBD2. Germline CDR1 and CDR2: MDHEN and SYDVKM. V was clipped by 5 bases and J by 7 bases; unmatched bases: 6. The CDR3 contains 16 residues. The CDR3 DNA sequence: TGTGCCAGCAGTCTCGGGACTAGCGGGGGGTTGAATGAGCAGTTCTTC. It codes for CASSLGTSGGLNEQFF.

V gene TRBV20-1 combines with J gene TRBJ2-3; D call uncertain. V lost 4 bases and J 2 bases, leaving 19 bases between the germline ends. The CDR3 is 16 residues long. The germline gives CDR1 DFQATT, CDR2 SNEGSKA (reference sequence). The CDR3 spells CSANLRVGFLTDTQYF. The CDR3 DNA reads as TGCAGTGCTAATCTTCGAGTGGGATTCCTCACAGATACGCAGTATTTT.

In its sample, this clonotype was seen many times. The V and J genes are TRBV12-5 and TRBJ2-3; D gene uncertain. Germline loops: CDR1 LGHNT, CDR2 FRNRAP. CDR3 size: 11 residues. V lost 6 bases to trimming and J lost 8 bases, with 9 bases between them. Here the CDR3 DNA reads TGTGCTAGTGGCACGAAGGGTACGCAGTATTTT. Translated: CASGTKGTQYF.

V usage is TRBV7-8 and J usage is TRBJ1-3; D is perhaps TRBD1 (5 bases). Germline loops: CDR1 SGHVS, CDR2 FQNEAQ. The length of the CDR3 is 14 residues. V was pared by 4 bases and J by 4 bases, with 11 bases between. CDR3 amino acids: CASSSGRVGNTIYF. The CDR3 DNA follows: TGTGCCAGCAGCTCAGGGAGGGTCGGAAACACCATATATTTT.

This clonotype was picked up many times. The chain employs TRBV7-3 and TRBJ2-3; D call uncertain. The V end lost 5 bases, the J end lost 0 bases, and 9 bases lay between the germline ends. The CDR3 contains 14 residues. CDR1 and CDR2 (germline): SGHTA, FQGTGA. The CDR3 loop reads CASSPKASTDTQYF. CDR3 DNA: TGTGCCAGCAGCCCCAAGGCCAGCACAGATACGCAGTATTTT.

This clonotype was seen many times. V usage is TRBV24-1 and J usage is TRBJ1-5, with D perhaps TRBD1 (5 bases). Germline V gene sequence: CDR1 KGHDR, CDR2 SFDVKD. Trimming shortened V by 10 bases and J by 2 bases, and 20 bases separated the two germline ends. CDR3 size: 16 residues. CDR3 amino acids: CATTTGIIRGNQPQHF. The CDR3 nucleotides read TGTGCCACTACCACAGGCATAATACGGGGCAATCAGCCCCAGCATTTT.

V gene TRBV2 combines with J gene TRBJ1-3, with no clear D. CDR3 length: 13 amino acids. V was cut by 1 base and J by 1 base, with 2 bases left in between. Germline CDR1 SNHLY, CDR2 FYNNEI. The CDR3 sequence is CASSEGSGNTIYF. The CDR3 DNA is TGTGCCAGCAGTGAAGGTTCTGGAAACACCATATATTTT.

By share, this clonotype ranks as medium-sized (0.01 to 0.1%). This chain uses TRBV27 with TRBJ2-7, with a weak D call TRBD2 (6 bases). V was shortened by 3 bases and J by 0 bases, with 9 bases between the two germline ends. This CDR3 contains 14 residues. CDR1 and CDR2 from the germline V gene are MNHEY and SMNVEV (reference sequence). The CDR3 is CASSFAGYSYEQYF. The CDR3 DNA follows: TGTGCCAGCAGTTTTGCGGGGTACTCCTACGAGCAGTACTTC.